Following are 26 T cell receptor beta chains from one sample sequenced in a study of T cells in tuberculosis (dated by TCRdb to 2016 to 2018). The time point label of this sample denotes: new active TB diagnosis, blood taken before or within 7 days of starting treatment. The method behind the library was the immunoSEQ multiplex PCR assay. Sourced from immuneACCESS, this table was stored by TCRdb with only in-frame sequences that have V and J called. A share of the clones is absent; for the studies checked, an unresolved V gene accounts for under half, and the remainder has no known explanation. The sample profile shows roughly 30,000 clones; roughly 86% of them were found once. The top ten clones comprise more than 4.5% of the sample. The source material was PBMCs, sampled at tuberculosis diagnosis. Receptor source: an adult with tuberculosis.

The chain uses TRBV6-5 and TRBJ1-5, with 8 positions matching TRBD1. The CDR3 covers 15 residues. V gave up 6 bases and J gave up 3 bases; unmatched junction bases: 7. Germline loops: CDR1 MNHEY, CDR2 SVGAGI. The CDR3 loop is CASSEGTGLNQPQHF. The CDR3, as DNA: TGTGCCAGCAGCGAGGGGACAGGACTCAATCAGCCCCAGCATTTT.

V and J are TRBV28 and TRBJ2-2; 11 bases align to TRBD2. This CDR3 has 19 residues. Germline values: CDR1 MDHEN, CDR2 SYDVKM. V shed 6 bases, J shed 5 bases, and the junction held 17 bases outside the gene matches. The CDR3 here is CASSSATSGSPLGTGELFF. The CDR3 DNA sequence: TGTGCCAGCAGCAGCGCCACTAGCGGGAGTCCCCTGGGGACCGGGGAGCTGTTTTTT.

The gene calls are TRBV9 and TRBJ2-2, with 8 bases fitting TRBD1. The CDR3 spans 15 residues. The germline gives CDR1 SGDLS, CDR2 YYNGEE. Trimming cost V 0 bases and J 6 bases; bases outside gene matches: 4. The CDR3 spells CASSVGQGAAGELFF. CDR3 bases: TGTGCCAGCAGCGTAGGGCAGGGGGCAGCCGGGGAGCTGTTTTTT.

The rearrangement joins TRBV4-2 to TRBJ2-5, with D tentatively TRBD1 (5 bases). V was pared by 0 bases and J by 2 bases, with 10 bases between. The CDR3 contains 15 residues. Germline-derived CDR1 and CDR2 are LGHNA and YNFKEQ. The CDR3 bases are TGTGCCAGCAGCCAAGAGGGGCTTTTTCAAGAGACCCAGTACTTC. Amino acid sequence: CASSQEGLFQETQYF.

The chain combines TRBV28 with TRBJ1-1; no reliable D call. V gave up 3 bases and J gave up 1 base, with 6 bases separating them. The length of the CDR3 is 13 residues. CDR1 and CDR2 from the germline V gene are MDHEN and SYDVKM. CDR3 in amino acids: CASSFTANTEAFF. In DNA, the CDR3 is TGTGCCAGCAGTTTCACTGCGAACACTGAAGCTTTCTTT. The whole variable domain, filled in from reference TRBV28 and TRBJ1-1, reads DVKVTQSSRYLVKRTGEKVFLECVQDMDHENMFWYRQDPGLGLRLIYFSYDVKMKEKGDIPEGYSVSREKKERFSLILESASTNQTSMYLCASSFTANTEAFFGQGTRLTVV.

The chain links TRBV5-5 to TRBJ1-1; D possibly corresponds to TRBD1 (6 bases). Per the germline V gene, CDR1 is SGHKS and CDR2 is YYEKEE (reference sequence). V shed 2 bases and J shed 2 bases, with 13 bases lying between them. The CDR3 runs to 15 residues. The CDR3 region is CASSLVTGTNTEAFF. The CDR3 coding sequence is TGTGCCAGCAGCTTAGTAACAGGGACAAACACTGAAGCTTTCTTT.

The genes are TRBV5-4 and TRBJ2-3; no definite D call. CDR3 size: 11 residues. The V gene's germline CDR1 is SGHNT and CDR2 YYREEE (reference sequence). The V end was cut by 2 bases, the J end by 6 bases, with 4 bases between. CDR3 protein: CASSFMDTQYF. DNA for the CDR3: TGTGCCAGCAGCTTTATGGATACGCAGTATTTT.

V usage is TRBV9 and J usage is TRBJ2-1, with 7 bases fitting TRBD2. J lost 6 bases, V lost 2 bases, and 5 bases had no gene match. The length of the CDR3 is 14 residues. Germline V lookup: CDR1 SGDLS, CDR2 YYNGEE. The CDR3 DNA follows: TGTGCCAGCAGCGTTACCGGGGGGATCAATGAGCAGTTCTTC. Translating gives CASSVTGGINEQFF.

The V and J genes are TRBV6-1 and TRBJ2-1; 12 nucleotides line up with TRBD2. This CDR3 is built from 14 residues. V lost 7 bases, J lost 7 bases, and 5 bases stayed unmatched. CDR1 is MNHNS, CDR2 SASEGT, per germline. The CDR3 protein is CASKGLAGGNEQFF. The DNA of the CDR3 is TGTGCCAGCAAGGGGCTAGCGGGGGGGAATGAGCAGTTCTTC.

This sequence joins TRBV19 and TRBJ1-1, with 7 bases fitting TRBD1. V lost 6 bases to trimming and J lost 0 bases; unmatched junction nucleotides: 1. Germline CDR1 is LNHDA and CDR2 is SQIVND (reference sequence). This CDR3 comprises 13 residues. In DNA form, the CDR3 reads TGTGCCAGTAGACAGGGGTTGAACACTGAAGCTTTCTTT. This encodes CASRQGLNTEAFF.

V and J are TRBV7-2 and TRBJ2-3, with D maybe TRBD2 (7 bases). The CDR3 sequence is 16 residues long. Germline V gives CDR1 SGHTA, CDR2 FQGNSA. V lost 0 bases, J lost 5 bases, and 15 bases lay in between. The CDR3 spells CASSLAGGGLGDTQYF. CDR3 nucleotide sequence: TGTGCCAGCAGCTTAGCGGGCGGGGGCTTGGGAGATACGCAGTATTTT.

V gene TRBV19 combines with J gene TRBJ2-3, with D possibly matching TRBD1 (6 bases). V lost 6 bases and J lost 0, with 10 bases in between. CDR1 and CDR2 (germline): LNHDA, SQIVND (reference sequence). This CDR3 comprises 14 residues. The CDR3 spells CASRVQGSTDTQYF. In DNA form, the CDR3 reads TGTGCCAGTAGGGTTCAGGGGAGCACAGATACGCAGTATTTT.

This clone was observed a few times. The chain has TRBV5-1 and TRBJ1-2; 8 positions match TRBD1. In germline, CDR1 is SGHRS, CDR2 YFSETQ. This CDR3 region has 14 residues. The V gene end was trimmed by 4 bases and the J gene end by 8 bases; junction bases not matched to a gene: 10. Written as DNA, the CDR3 is TGCGCCAGCAGCCTAGGAGCAGGGGGCCCGGGCTACACCTTC. Protein sequence: CASSLGAGGPGYTF.

Of note for this clone: The sample holds other DNA sequences that translate to the same CDR3. This chain links TRBV2 with TRBJ1-3, with 8 bases fitting TRBD1. The V segment lost 7 bases and the J segment 4 bases; nucleotides outside the gene matches: 6. The germline CDR1 and CDR2 sequences are SNHLY and FYNNEI. CDR3 length: 14 amino acids. The chain's CDR3 is CASKDRGRGNTIYF. DNA for the CDR3: TGTGCCAGCAAAGACAGGGGAAGAGGAAACACCATATATTTT.

The chain joins TRBV19 to TRBJ1-6, with a weak D call TRBD1 (6 bases). Germline loops: CDR1 LNHDA, CDR2 SQIVND (reference sequence). The CDR3 consists of 13 residues. V lost 6 bases to trimming and J lost 6 bases, with 9 bases between them. The CDR3 DNA reads as TGTGCCAGTAGGGACAGCCCTAATTCACCCCTCCACTTT. Protein sequence: CASRDSPNSPLHF. Filled out from reference TRBV19 and TRBJ1-6, the complete variable domain reads DGGITQSPKYLFRKEGQNVTLSCEQNLNHDAMYWYRQDPGQGLRLIYYSQIVNDFQKGDIAEGYSVSREKKESFPLTVTSAQKNPTAFYLCASRDSPNSPLHFGNGTRLTVT.

The V call is TRBV29-1, the J call TRBJ2-3, with 7 nucleotides matching TRBD1. The germline V gene encodes CDR1 SQVTM and CDR2 ANQGSEA. CDR3 length: 14 residues. The V gene end was trimmed by 6 bases and the J gene end by 3 bases; junction bases not matched to a gene: 9. CDR3 loop: CSVLNRGGTDTQYF. CDR3 sequence (DNA): TGCAGCGTACTTAACAGGGGTGGTACAGATACGCAGTATTTT.

The rearrangement links TRBV5-4 to TRBJ2-7; TRBD1 matches 8 bases. V lost 4 bases to trimming and J lost 10 bases; unmatched junction nucleotides: 10. Germline V gene lookup returns CDR1 SGHNT and CDR2 YYREEE (reference sequence). The CDR3 loop spans 13 amino acids. The CDR3 nucleotides read TGTGCCAGCAGCGGCTCTCTAGACAGGGGACAGTACTTC. Amino acids: CASSGSLDRGQYF.

The chain recombines TRBV6-5 with TRBJ2-7; weak D call: TRBD1 (5 bases). The V end was cut by 0 bases, the J end by 4 bases, with 16 bases between. The CDR3 is 16 residues long. Germline values: CDR1 MNHEY, CDR2 SVGAGI. CDR3 residues: CASSYSKARSGYEQYF. The DNA for the CDR3 is TGTGCCAGCAGTTACTCGAAGGCCAGGTCAGGGTACGAGCAGTACTTC.

The chain links TRBV6-5 to TRBJ1-2; TRBD1 might be the D (6 bases). The germline gives CDR1 MNHEY, CDR2 SVGAGI. Trimming shortened V by 7 bases and J by 0 bases, and 15 bases separated the two germline ends. The CDR3 loop spans 15 amino acids. The CDR3 DNA sequence: TGTGCCAGCACCGGGGGGGCCCTAGCTAACTATGGCTACACCTTC. Translation gives CASTGGALANYGYTF.

This clone was seen just once. The chain couples TRBV28 to TRBJ1-6; 8 bases fit TRBD1. Trimming at V came to 10 bases and at J to 7 bases, leaving 6 bases not matched to a gene. There are 13 residues in the CDR3. CDR1 is MDHEN and CDR2 is SYDVKM in the germline V gene. DNA of the CDR3: TGTGCCATCTGCCGGGACAGGAATTCACCCCTCCACTTT. It is translated as CAICRDRNSPLHF.

This chain uses TRBV6-5 with TRBJ1-1; D gene unclear. The CDR3 consists of 13 residues. V lost 8 bases and J lost 4, with 14 bases in between. CDR1 MNHEY and CDR2 SVGAGI come from the germline V gene. CDR3 region: CASRLQASTEAFF. CDR3 DNA sequence: TGTGCCAGCCGCCTTCAGGCCAGCACTGAAGCTTTCTTT.

This clone was observed a single time. This chain links TRBV9 with TRBJ1-1, with D unclear. The CDR3 runs to 14 residues. Germline assignment: CDR1 SGDLS and CDR2 YYNGEE. V was cut by 4 bases and J by 4 bases, with 14 bases left in between. CDR3 DNA sequence: TGTGCCAGCAGCCCCGACTTCTGGAGCACTGAAGCTTTCTTT. Translation: CASSPDFWSTEAFF.

This rearrangement joins TRBV9 to TRBJ1-3; no clear D. The CDR3 loop spans 17 amino acids. V was clipped by 0 bases and J by 0 bases, with 13 bases between them. From germline, CDR1 is SGDLS and CDR2 YYNGEE. CDR3 in amino acids: CASSVVGGRFSGNTIYF. The DNA for the CDR3 is TGTGCCAGCAGCGTAGTGGGCGGGAGGTTCTCTGGAAACACCATATATTTT.

The J gene is TRBJ1-1, the V gene TRBV7-2; 8 nucleotides align to TRBD1. The CDR3 sequence is 14 residues long. Looked up from germline, CDR1 is SGHTA and CDR2 is FQGNSA. V trimming: 1 base; J trimming: 6 bases; junction bases outside the gene matches: 4. The CDR3 loop reads CASSLDRGGSEAFF. The CDR3 DNA follows: TGTGCCAGCAGCTTAGACAGGGGGGGCTCTGAAGCTTTCTTT. The full variable domain, with the rest looked up from reference TRBV7-2 and TRBJ1-1, is GAGVSQSPSNKVTEKGKDVELRCDPISGHTALYWYRQSLGQGLEFLIYFQGNSAPDKSGLPSDRFSAERTGGSVSTLTIQRTQQEDSAVYLCASSLDRGGSEAFFGQGTRLTVV.

The chain uses TRBV15 and TRBJ1-3, with TRBD1 identical over 10 bases. Germline CDR1 reads LNHNV; CDR2 reads YYDKDF (reference sequence). V was pared by 5 bases and J by 8 bases, with 9 bases of the junction left unmatched. The CDR3 runs 15 residues. The CDR3: CATSDNRDRGHTIYF. For the CDR3, the DNA is TGTGCCACCAGCGACAACCGGGACAGGGGTCACACCATATATTTT.

The gene calls are TRBV28 and TRBJ1-3; the D is unclear. Trimming pared 5 bases from V and 0 bases from J, leaving 14 bases between. The CDR3 consists of 16 residues. The germline V gene has CDR1 MDHEN and CDR2 SYDVKM. The CDR3 is CASSPSAYSSGNTIYF. The CDR3 DNA is TGTGCCAGCAGTCCCTCCGCCTATAGCTCTGGAAACACCATATATTTT.